The 23 T cell receptor beta chains in this list originate from one sample, sequenced in a study of T cell responses to AZD1222 COVID-19 vaccine (dated by TCRdb to about 2021). The protocol used for the library was the immunoSEQ multiplex PCR assay. TCRdb took over this immuneACCESS table, retaining in-frame rearrangements with V and J assigned. Such tables are incomplete; in checked studies, under half of the missing clones stem from an unresolved V gene, and the remainder is unexplained. Within this sample are over 100,000 clones, with 75% to 95% of them counted one time only. The ten biggest clones cover roughly 7.2% of the sample. Explained via the paper, the time point label denotes: baseline before first vaccination. Sequenced material: peripheral blood, taken on day 0 of AZD1222 vaccination. Receptors originate from an adult in good health.

The J gene is TRBJ1-6, the V gene TRBV5-1, with TRBD1 matching 9 bases. Germline V gene sequence: CDR1 SGHRS, CDR2 YFSETQ. There are 17 residues in the CDR3. Trimming removed 1 base from V and 10 bases from J; junction bases left unmatched: 12. The CDR3 loop is CASSLSTGGQRYSPLHF. The CDR3 DNA follows: TGCGCCAGCAGCTTGAGTACAGGGGGCCAGAGGTACTCACCCCTCCACTTT.

The rearrangement links TRBV7-2 to TRBJ1-3; D remains ambiguous. Germline V lookup: CDR1 SGHTA, CDR2 FQGNSA. Trimming cost V 5 bases and J 4 bases, with 15 bases left between them. The CDR3 runs 15 residues. As DNA, the CDR3 is TGTGCCAGCAGCGACGTAGGAGCTAGCGGAAACACCATATATTTT. This codes for CASSDVGASGNTIYF.

This chain uses TRBV7-6 with TRBJ1-2; D might be TRBD1 (5 bases). This CDR3 comprises 15 residues. The V gene's germline CDR1 is SGHVS and CDR2 FNYEAQ. V lost 1 base and J lost 8, with 17 bases in between. The chain's CDR3 is CASSLGQHFGWGYTF. In nucleotides, the CDR3 is TGTGCCAGCAGCTTAGGACAGCACTTCGGCTGGGGCTACACCTTC.

This chain uses TRBV28 with TRBJ2-3; 7 bases agree with TRBD2. CDR3 length: 17 residues. CDR1 is MDHEN and CDR2 is SYDVKM in the germline V gene. V gave up 4 bases and J gave up 0 bases; unmatched junction bases: 10. The DNA for the CDR3 is TGTGCCAGCAGTTCCCAACAACTAGCGTTTAGCACAGATACGCAGTATTTT. Translating gives CASSSQQLAFSTDTQYF.

This clone appeared a single time. The chain couples TRBV6-2 or TRBV6-3 to TRBJ2-7; D might be TRBD2 (6 bases). The CDR3 is 15 amino acids. V was clipped by 5 bases and J by 5 bases, with 19 bases between them. CDR1 is MNHEY, CDR2 SVGEGT, per germline. CDR3 sequence reads: CASSRRDGRRDEQYF. For the CDR3, the DNA is TGTGCCAGCAGTCGGAGGGACGGCCGTCGGGACGAGCAGTACTTC.

The table lists this clone with a count of one. CDR3 residues: CASSSTGSAYEQYF. CDR3 sequence (DNA): TGCGCCAGCAGCTCGACAGGAAGTGCCTACGAGCAGTACTTC. This chain connects TRBV5-1 to TRBJ2-7; D might be TRBD1 (6 bases). The CDR3 is 14 amino acids. Germline CDR1 is SGHRS and CDR2 is YFSETQ. Trimming removed 3 bases at V and 2 bases at J, with 12 bases between. Full variable domain (outside the CDR3, taken from reference TRBV5-1 and TRBJ2-7): KAGVTQTPRYLIKTRGQQVTLSCSPISGHRSVSWYQQTPGQGLQFLFEYFSETQRNKGNFPGRFSGRQFSNSRSEMNVSTLELGDSALYLCASSSTGSAYEQYFGPGTRLTVT.

The gene calls are TRBV7-2 and TRBJ2-7; 7 nucleotides line up with TRBD1. V was clipped by 5 bases and J by 0 bases; unmatched bases: 4. CDR1 is SGHTA, CDR2 FQGNSA, per germline. There are 14 residues in the CDR3. CDR3 sequence reads: CASSGDSTSYEQYF. As DNA, the CDR3 is TGTGCCAGCAGCGGGGACAGCACCTCCTACGAGCAGTACTTC.

The V gene is TRBV7-8, the J gene TRBJ1-4; 9 bases match TRBD1. This CDR3 contains 15 residues. V lost 5 bases, J lost 7 bases, and 8 bases stayed unmatched. Germline CDR1 and CDR2: SGHVS and FQNEAQ. CDR3: CASSTRQGGGEKLFF. DNA for the CDR3: TGTGCCAGCAGCACCCGACAGGGGGGAGGTGAAAAACTGTTTTTT. Full variable domain (missing parts from reference TRBV7-8 and TRBJ1-4): GAGVSQSPRYKVAKRGQDVALRCDPISGHVSLFWYQQALGQGPEFLTYFQNEAQLDKSGLPSDRFFAERPEGSVSTLKIQRTQQEDSAVYLCASSTRQGGGEKLFFGSGTQLSVL.

This clone appeared a single time. This chain links TRBV9 with TRBJ1-4; TRBD1 matches 9 bases. The CDR3 is 17 residues long. The V and J ends lost 3 bases and 4 bases, in that order; junction bases with no gene match: 10. Germline CDR1 and CDR2: SGDLS and YYNGEE. In DNA form, the CDR3 reads TGTGCCAGCAGCGGAGGGGACAGGGACCCGGGTAATGAAAAACTGTTTTTT. As protein: CASSGGDRDPGNEKLFF.

This chain links TRBV9 with TRBJ2-7; D call uncertain. V shed 0 bases and J shed 5 bases, with 9 bases lying between them. This CDR3 contains 13 residues. Germline CDR1 and CDR2: SGDLS and YYNGEE. The CDR3 DNA sequence: TGTGCCAGCAGCGTAGCTTTTGGGGACGAGCAGTACTTC. Its translation is CASSVAFGDEQYF.

The gene calls are TRBV5-1 and TRBJ2-3; no reliable D call. The CDR3 is 13 amino acids. Germline V CDR1 and CDR2: SGHRS, YFSETQ. Trimming took 5 bases from V and 2 from J, leaving 9 bases between them. DNA of the CDR3: TGCGCCAGCAGTTCTGACTCCACAGATACGCAGTATTTT. This codes for CASSSDSTDTQYF.

The DNA for the CDR3 is TGTGCCAGCAGCCGAGCAATTAGGGTGGGAACTTTCTTT. This gives the protein CASSRAIRVGTFF. The V gene is TRBV3-1 (or the pseudogene TRBV3-2), the J gene TRBJ1-1; no clear D gene. Trimming left V 4 bases short and J 12 bases short, with 18 bases between. This CDR3 region has 13 residues. CDR1 and CDR2 from the germline V gene are LGHDT and YNNKEL (reference sequence).

This chain connects TRBV27 to TRBJ1-6; D remains ambiguous. The CDR3 is made up of 11 amino acids. Trimming removed 6 bases from V and 5 bases from J, with 2 bases in between. In germline, CDR1 is MNHEY, CDR2 SMNVEV (reference sequence). The CDR3 DNA follows: TGTGCCAGCAGAAATAATTCACCCCTCCACTTT. Translating gives CASRNNSPLHF.

The chain links TRBV30 to TRBJ2-7; a possible D gene is TRBD1 (6 bases). CDR3 length: 14 residues. V gave up 3 bases and J gave up 4 bases, with 16 bases separating them. From germline, CDR1 is GTSNPN and CDR2 SVGIG (reference sequence). CDR3 protein: CAWRATGILYEQYF. In DNA, the CDR3 is TGTGCCTGGAGGGCAACAGGGATCTTATACGAGCAGTACTTC.

This clone was detected a few times. The chain couples TRBV6-5 to TRBJ1-5; D is perhaps TRBD1 (5 bases). The germline CDR1 and CDR2 sequences are MNHEY and SVGAGI. CDR3 length equals 12 residues. V lost 6 bases to trimming and J lost 2 bases, with 5 bases between them. CDR3 DNA: TGTGCCAGCAGGGGGGGCAATCAGCCCCAGCATTTT. Protein: CASRGGNQPQHF.

The rearrangement uses TRBV6-6 and TRBJ2-7; D not certain. Germline V gives CDR1 MNHNY, CDR2 SVGAGI (reference sequence). V lost 6 bases to trimming and J lost 4 bases, with 16 bases between them. CDR3 size: 14 residues. The CDR3 bases are TGTGCCAGCAGCTTAAGCAAAGCCCTATACGAGCAGTACTTC. Translated: CASSLSKALYEQYF.

The chain employs TRBV15 and TRBJ2-1; 9 bases agree with TRBD2. Germline CDR1 reads LNHNV; CDR2 reads YYDKDF (reference sequence). CDR3 size: 17 residues. V was clipped by 4 bases and J by 2 bases; unmatched bases: 9. The CDR3 sequence is CATSNLRSGGTYNEQFF. CDR3 sequence (DNA): TGTGCCACCAGCAATCTCCGAAGCGGGGGGACCTACAATGAGCAGTTCTTC.

The chain combines TRBV6-2 or TRBV6-3 with TRBJ1-6; D is uncertain. Trimming removed 2 bases from V and 9 bases from J, with 17 bases in between. The CDR3 sequence is 16 residues long. CDR1 MNHEY and CDR2 SVGEGT come from the germline V gene. In DNA form, the CDR3 reads TGTGCCAGCAGTTACGGGCGCTTCGGGGAGAGTTCACCCCTCCACTTT. This sequence encodes CASSYGRFGESSPLHF.

The V call is TRBV21-1, the J call TRBJ1-2; TRBD1, the table's D call, lacks a check against the DNA. TRBV21-1 counts as a pseudogene. CDR3 length equals 16 residues. The DNA of the CDR3 is TGTGCCAGCAGCAAAGCACCAGCGGACAGATCATATGGCTACACCTTC. It specifies CASSKAPADRSYGYTF.

The chain uses TRBV6-5 and TRBJ1-2, with a possible D match to TRBD1 (6 bases). The CDR3 spans 12 residues. Trimming stripped 6 bases from V and 5 bases from J, with 10 bases between. Germline V gene sequence: CDR1 MNHEY, CDR2 SVGAGI. CDR3 DNA sequence: TGTGCCAGCAGGAAACAGGGTTATGGCTACACCTTC. This codes for CASRKQGYGYTF.

The V and J genes are TRBV7-9 and TRBJ1-2; 7 nucleotides match TRBD1. V dropped 5 bases and J dropped 5; count of bases not matched to a gene: 5. The CDR3 is 13 amino acids. The V gene's germline CDR1 is SEHNR and CDR2 FQNEAQ (reference sequence). The CDR3 loop is CASSPSGQYGYTF. CDR3 nucleotides: TGTGCCAGCAGCCCTTCGGGACAGTATGGCTACACCTTC.

This clone was detected only once. The CDR3 loop is CSVEMGRTIGELFF. The DNA for the CDR3 is TGCAGCGTTGAAATGGGACGGACAATCGGGGAGCTGTTTTTT. The rearrangement links TRBV29-1 to TRBJ2-2; tentatively, D is TRBD1 or TRBD2 (5 bases each). This CDR3 has 14 residues. Trimming shortened V by 2 bases and J by 7 bases, and 14 bases separated the two germline ends. The V gene's germline CDR1 is SQVTM and CDR2 ANQGSEA.

The chain carries TRBV28 and TRBJ1-2, with D unresolved. Trimming stripped 2 bases from V and 4 bases from J, with 8 bases between. CDR3 length equals 13 residues. Per germline, CDR1 MDHEN and CDR2 SYDVKM. CDR3 nucleotide sequence: TGTGCCAGCAGTTTACTCCGTACCTATGGCTACACCTTC. It is translated as CASSLLRTYGYTF.